Listed here is a single T cell receptor beta chain. The sample holds a few counts of this clone. No antigen is known for it. Per-nucleotide qualities are absent, and no much larger clonotype sits a single base away. CDR1 and CDR2 were assigned from the germline V gene as SGHDT and YYEEEE. V trim: 4 bases; J trim: 2 bases; unmatched bases: 10. The CDR3 covers 16 residues, taking in both the cysteine and the phenylalanine. Just the 48-base CDR3 DNA is kept, in frame starting at base 1. To prepare the library, the immunoSEQ multiplex PCR assay was applied. RNA was extracted from all samples and reverse transcribed into cDNA, which served as template for TCR sequencing. First-strand cDNA was synthesized with SuperScript III using a 2:1 mix of oligo-dT and random hexamers. Amplification bias was assessed with a synthetic immune receptor repertoire, and residual bias was removed computationally. In the authors' own workflow: Raw reads were preprocessed for error removal, and CDR3 was defined according to IMGT conventions as running from the conserved cysteine to phenylalanine. Clonality was computed by normalizing Shannon entropy by log2 of the number of productive unique TCRs and subtracting the result from 1. Scalp TCRbeta sequences were cross-referenced with sorted blood CD4 and CD8 repertoires so that the CD4 or CD8 identity of scalp clones could be inferred. The clones in this table, taken by TCRdb from immuneACCESS, are in-frame only. Not every clone is retained; where verified, under half of the shortfall comes from an unresolved V gene, and the cause of the rest is unknown. V and J calls and clone size follow that table, whereas D and trimming were derived from the DNA. The sample contains 90,000 to 150,000 clones, around 58% of them found a single time. 25% to 30% of the sample rests with the top ten.

This sample is part of a study of CD8+ T cells in alopecia areata (dated by TCRdb to the late 2010s). About the study as a whole: Treated patients were enrolled in an open-label pilot trial of oral tofacitinib at 5 to 10 mg twice daily for moderate-to-severe alopecia areata. Tofacitinib was given for 6 to 18 months, followed by 6 months of follow-up off drug to assess delayed response and recurrence. The SALT score, which quantifies the percentage of affected scalp surface area, was used to measure disease severity in treated patients. In both human patients and the C3H/HeJ mouse model, the study applied high-throughput TCRbeta sequencing to look at T cell clonal expansion in alopecia areata. In humans, TCRbeta sequencing was performed on scalp tissue and on sorted CD4+ and CD8+ peripheral blood T cells from healthy controls and from patients with patchy or totalis/universalis alopecia areata. Biopsies were taken from tofacitinib-treated patients at baseline and again at 4 and 24 weeks into treatment, and several of those patients also had a later scalp biopsy. Scalp clonality was compared among normal scalp (n=4), patchy alopecia areata scalp (n=8), and alopecia totalis/universalis scalp (n=8). RNA was obtained with the PAXgene miRNA kit for fixed scalp, the miRNeasy kit for PBMCs, and the RNeasy kit for mouse skin. Amplification of TCRbeta CDR3 regions was done by immunoSEQ multiplex PCR using 35 Vbeta forward primers and 13 Jbeta reverse primers. General study outcomes and caveats: Lesional scalp, especially in alopecia totalis/universalis, showed higher clonality and more expanded CD8+ clones than normal scalp, suggesting antigenic drive. During tofacitinib treatment, many expanded lesional clones stuck around in both scalp and blood, and this persistence may partly explain why relapse happens after treatment is stopped. Tofacitinib significantly decreased scalp clonality and the number of expanded CD8+ clones among the top 100 scalp clones. Unlike mouse skin, where gammadelta T cells dominate, normal human skin contains resident alphabeta T cells that get sequenced too, which complicates analysis of the scalp TCR repertoire. Shared TCR sequences between patients were less evident than in mice, which may be partly attributable to HLA diversity in the patient population. The treated cohort was small, with a single nonresponder, so links between baseline CD8+ expansion and response need larger studies.

What the time point label conveys for this sample: around 4 weeks on oral tofacitinib. According to the study, the label for this sample's treatment or condition signals: oral pan-JAK inhibitor, 5-10 mg twice daily. Lesional scalp punch biopsies and peripheral blood were obtained from alopecia areata patients. PBMCs were isolated by density centrifugation and stained for CD3, CD4 and CD8, after which CD4+ and CD8+ T cells were sorted on a FACSAria. The receptor's source is a human donor with alopecia areata. The sample here was CD8+ T cells sorted from blood, taken at week 4, from a patient treated with tofacitinib. The chain links TRBV5-6 with TRBJ2-3, and 7 junctional nucleotides match TRBD1. The CDR3 in this case is CASSPARDRFTDTQYF. The sequenced DNA is TGTGCCAGCAGCCCAGCCCGGGACAGATTCACAGATACGCAGTATTTT.